A single sample gave rise to the 22 T cell receptor beta chains below, sequenced in a study of cytomegalovirus exposure and HLA in healthy donors. Clones were sequenced by immunoSEQ multiplex PCR, and TCRdb holds only the in-frame ones, with some missing. The table shows tens of thousands of clones, with over 85% occurring only once. Material: PBMCs. These receptor sequences come from a woman aged 18-35 years in good health and CMV-seronegative.

This sequence joins TRBV4-1 and TRBJ2-3, with 12 nucleotides matching TRBD2. The CDR3 length is 18 residues. Germline CDR1 reads MGHRA; CDR2 reads YSYEKL. V dropped 0 bases and J dropped 2; count of bases not matched to a gene: 6. The CDR3 loop is CASSQERRTSGVTDTQYF. CDR3 bases: TGCGCCAGCAGCCAAGAACGTAGGACTAGCGGGGTCACAGATACGCAGTATTTT.

The gene calls are TRBV5-1 and TRBJ2-7, with TRBD2 as a possible D gene (6 bases). V was cut by 0 bases and J by 4 bases, with 14 bases left in between. The CDR3 totals 15 residues. Germline lookup yields CDR1 SGHRS and CDR2 YFSETQ. CDR3 in amino acids: CASSLDTSYLYEQYF. The CDR3 bases are TGCGCCAGCAGCTTGGACACTAGCTATCTTTACGAGCAGTACTTC.

CDR3 in amino acids: CASSFLGGIGNTIYF. As DNA, the CDR3 is TGTGCCAGCAGTTTTTTGGGGGGTATTGGAAACACCATATATTTT. The V call is TRBV27, the J call TRBJ1-3, with TRBD1 as a possible D gene (5 bases). Germline values: CDR1 MNHEY, CDR2 SMNVEV (reference sequence). With 3 bases removed from V and 3 bases from J, the gap between germline ends came to 12 bases. CDR3 length: 15 residues.

In its sample, this clone was seen once. The chain has TRBV5-4 and TRBJ2-3; a weak D match, TRBD1 (6 bases). CDR1 is SGHNT and CDR2 is YYREEE in the germline V gene (reference sequence). V lost 6 bases to trimming and J lost 6 bases, with 20 bases between them. This CDR3 contains 15 residues. The DNA for the CDR3 is TGTGCCAGCACCCGAGGAGGTGGGGGCCGCGATACGCAGTATTTT. Protein: CASTRGGGGRDTQYF. Combining the CDR3 with reference TRBV5-4 and TRBJ2-3 gives the whole variable domain ETGVTQSPTHLIKTRGQQVTLRCSSQSGHNTVSWYQQALGQGPQFIFQYYREEENGRGNFPPRFSGLQFPNYSSELNVNALELDDSALYLCASTRGGGGRDTQYFGPGTRLTVL.

The chain employs TRBV18 and TRBJ2-7, with D uncertain. Germline assignment: CDR1 KGHSH and CDR2 LQKENI. There are 17 residues in the CDR3. Trimming pared 4 bases from V and 5 bases from J, leaving 24 bases between. CDR3 DNA: TGTGCCAGCTCACGACGAATCCCGGAGATGGCGACCAACGAGCAGTACTTC. It encodes CASSRRIPEMATNEQYF.

This rearrangement joins TRBV18 to TRBJ2-3; a weak D match, TRBD1 (6 bases). This CDR3 has 16 residues. Germline-derived CDR1 and CDR2 are KGHSH and LQKENI. Deletions cut 2 bases from V and 2 bases from J, with 14 bases between. The CDR3 loop is CASSPRRGTTTDTQYF. In DNA form, the CDR3 reads TGTGCCAGCTCACCAAGGCGAGGGACAACCACAGATACGCAGTATTTT.

The rearrangement links TRBV30 to TRBJ1-1; D perhaps matches TRBD1 (5 bases). The CDR3 extends over 12 amino acids. V shed 3 bases and J shed 3 bases, with 8 bases lying between them. CDR1 GTSNPN and CDR2 SVGIG come from the germline V gene (reference sequence). CDR3 bases: TGTGCCTGGAGGGTAGGGGACACTGAAGCTTTCTTT. Translating gives CAWRVGDTEAFF.

This clone occurred once. The V call is TRBV7-2, the J call TRBJ2-7; 7 nucleotides match TRBD2. V lost 1 base to trimming and J lost 4 bases; unmatched junction nucleotides: 7. CDR1 is SGHTA, CDR2 FQGNSA, per germline. The CDR3 extends over 15 amino acids. CDR3 residues: CASSLGGGSVYEQYF. CDR3 sequence (DNA): TGTGCCAGCAGCTTAGGGGGCGGGAGTGTGTACGAGCAGTACTTC. The full variable domain, rest sourced from reference TRBV7-2 and TRBJ2-7, is GAGVSQSPSNKVTEKGKDVELRCDPISGHTALYWYRQSLGQGLEFLIYFQGNSAPDKSGLPSDRFSAERTGGSVSTLTIQRTQQEDSAVYLCASSLGGGSVYEQYFGPGTRLTVT.

This chain connects TRBV7-2 to TRBJ2-7; TRBD1 matches 8 bases. Looked up from germline, CDR1 is SGHTA and CDR2 is FQGNSA. Germline trimming cut 2 bases from V and 4 bases from J; bases unmatched to any gene: 7. This CDR3 has 15 residues. In nucleotides, the CDR3 is TGTGCCAGCAGCTTATCAGACAGGGGTCGGTACGAGCAGTACTTC. Protein: CASSLSDRGRYEQYF.

This chain uses TRBV5-1 with TRBJ2-5; TRBD2 agrees at 12 bases. V shed 8 bases and J 2 bases; nucleotides not matched to a gene: 7. Germline CDR1 SGHRS, CDR2 YFSETQ. The CDR3 is 15 amino acids. The CDR3 DNA reads as TGCGCCAGTCGATGGACTAGCGGGACGCAAGAGACCCAGTACTTC. This sequence encodes CASRWTSGTQETQYF. The variable domain in full, completed from reference TRBV5-1 and TRBJ2-5, reads KAGVTQTPRYLIKTRGQQVTLSCSPISGHRSVSWYQQTPGQGLQFLFEYFSETQRNKGNFPGRFSGRQFSNSRSEMNVSTLELGDSALYLCASRWTSGTQETQYFGPGTRLLVL.

The chain carries TRBV27 and TRBJ2-1; 10 nucleotides align to TRBD2. Germline CDR1 is MNHEY and CDR2 is SMNVEV (reference sequence). After removal of 8 bases from V and 2 bases from J, the junction contained 6 bases not matched to a gene. CDR3 length: 15 amino acids. CDR3 sequence: CASSRTSGAYNEQFF. In nucleotides, the CDR3 is TGTGCCAGCTCTAGGACTAGCGGAGCCTACAATGAGCAGTTCTTC.

The V and J genes are TRBV18 and TRBJ1-1, with a possible D match to TRBD1 (6 bases). Germline lookup yields CDR1 KGHSH and CDR2 LQKENI. Trimming left V 3 bases short and J 5 bases short, with 16 bases between. The CDR3 has 15 amino acids. This CDR3 reads CASSPEGGGRTEAFF. CDR3 coding DNA: TGTGCCAGCTCACCGGAGGGGGGAGGGAGGACTGAAGCTTTCTTT.

This chain connects TRBV4-1 to TRBJ2-1; D call uncertain. V was shortened by 0 bases and J by 6 bases, with 21 bases between the two germline ends. The CDR3 is 18 residues long. Germline-derived CDR1 and CDR2 are MGHRA and YSYEKL. CDR3 in amino acids: CASSQDISGLRRANEQFF. CDR3 nucleotides: TGCGCCAGCAGCCAAGATATATCTGGGCTACGCAGAGCCAATGAGCAGTTCTTC.

J is TRBJ1-4 and V is TRBV30; a possible D gene is TRBD1 (5 bases). CDR1 and CDR2 from the germline V gene are GTSNPN and SVGIG (reference sequence). The CDR3 loop spans 15 amino acids. Trimming took 0 bases from V and 5 from J, leaving 13 bases between them. The CDR3 bases are TGTGCCTGGAGTGTACTGTCAGGGAGGAATGAAAAACTGTTTTTT. Its translation: CAWSVLSGRNEKLFF.

The chain combines TRBV2 with TRBJ2-4, with a possible D match to TRBD2 (5 bases). The germline gives CDR1 SNHLY, CDR2 FYNNEI. This CDR3 is 17 amino acids long. The V and J ends lost 3 bases and 3 bases respectively, with 18 bases between them. The CDR3 here is CASSDSPYSDGKNIQYF. CDR3 bases: TGTGCCAGCAGTGACAGCCCCTATAGCGACGGCAAAAACATTCAGTACTTC. Full variable domain (rest looked up from reference TRBV2 and TRBJ2-4): EPEVTQTPSHQVTQMGQEVILRCVPISNHLYFYWYRQILGQKVEFLVSFYNNEISEKSEIFDDQFSVERPDGSNFTLKIRSTKLEDSAMYFCASSDSPYSDGKNIQYFGAGTRLSVL.

The chain's CDR3 is CASLPGVTSWGGGYTF. The CDR3 DNA reads as TGCGCCAGCCTGCCGGGAGTGACGTCGTGGGGAGGAGGCTACACCTTC. The chain joins TRBV5-1 to TRBJ1-2; no firm D call. V was pared by 7 bases and J by 8 bases, with 27 bases between. Per germline, CDR1 SGHRS and CDR2 YFSETQ. The CDR3 contains 16 residues.

V gene TRBV19 combines with J gene TRBJ2-7, with D possibly TRBD2 on 6 matching bases. The CDR3 sequence is 15 residues long. Trimming removed 5 bases from V and 1 base from J, with 15 bases in between. Germline-derived CDR1 and CDR2 are LNHDA and SQIVND (reference sequence). This chain's CDR3 is CASSGVRGGSYEQYF. The CDR3 nucleotides are TGTGCCAGTAGTGGCGTGAGGGGAGGTTCCTACGAGCAGTACTTC.

This rearrangement joins TRBV19 to TRBJ1-6; 7 bases map to TRBD1. The CDR3 covers 18 residues. Looked up from germline, CDR1 is LNHDA and CDR2 is SQIVND (reference sequence). With V trimmed by 6 bases and J by 2 bases, 13 bases remained unmatched. The CDR3 nucleotides are TGTGCCAGTAGCCCCCGGACCGGGCAGGGGGCCTATAATTCACCCCTCCACTTT. Encoded protein: CASSPRTGQGAYNSPLHF.

This clone came up a few times. The chain is built from TRBV10-3 and TRBJ1-4, with TRBD1 matching 9 bases. With V trimmed by 2 bases and J by 5 bases, 6 bases remained unmatched. CDR1 is ENHRY, CDR2 SYGVKD, per germline. The CDR3 runs to 16 residues. The CDR3 spells CAISEGTGTGNEKLFF. In nucleotides, the CDR3 is TGTGCCATCAGTGAGGGTACCGGGACAGGGAATGAAAAACTGTTTTTT.

V and J are TRBV18 and TRBJ1-2; TRBD1 matches 7 bases. Unmatched junction bases numbered 3, after V lost 4 bases and J lost 4 bases. The CDR3 is 13 amino acids. The germline gives CDR1 KGHSH, CDR2 LQKENI. The CDR3 reads CASSLDRIYGYTF. The CDR3 DNA sequence: TGTGCCAGCTCACTGGACAGGATCTATGGCTACACCTTC.

The rearrangement uses TRBV6-5 and TRBJ1-5; tentative D call: TRBD1 (5 bases). The CDR3 covers 14 residues. Trimming stripped 4 bases from V and 5 bases from J, with 12 bases between. CDR1 is MNHEY, CDR2 SVGAGI, per germline. The DNA of the CDR3 is TGTGCCAGCAGTTTCAGGGTTTCGGATCAGCCCCAGCATTTT. Its translation is CASSFRVSDQPQHF.

V is TRBV4-1 and J is TRBJ1-5; perhaps TRBD1 as D (6 bases). This CDR3 contains 16 residues. The germline V gene has CDR1 MGHRA and CDR2 YSYEKL. V shed 5 bases and J shed 0 bases, with 14 bases lying between them. The chain's CDR3 is CASSIGTWNSNQPQHF. The CDR3 bases are TGCGCCAGCAGCATCGGGACATGGAATAGCAATCAGCCCCAGCATTTT.